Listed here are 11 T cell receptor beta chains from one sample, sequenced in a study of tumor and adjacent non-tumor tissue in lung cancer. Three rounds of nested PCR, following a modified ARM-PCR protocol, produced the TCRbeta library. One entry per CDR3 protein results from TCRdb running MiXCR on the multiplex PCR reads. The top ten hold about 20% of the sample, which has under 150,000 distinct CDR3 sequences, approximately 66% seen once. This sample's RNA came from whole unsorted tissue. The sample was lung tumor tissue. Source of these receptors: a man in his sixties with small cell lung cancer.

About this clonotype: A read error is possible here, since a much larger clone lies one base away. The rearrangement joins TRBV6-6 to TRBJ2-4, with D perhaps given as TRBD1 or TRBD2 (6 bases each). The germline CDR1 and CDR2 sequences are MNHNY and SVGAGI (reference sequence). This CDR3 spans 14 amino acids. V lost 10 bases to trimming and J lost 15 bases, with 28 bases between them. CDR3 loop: CANTQDGGRPDRYF. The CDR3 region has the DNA TGTGCCAACACCCAGGACGGGGGCCGCCCAGACCGGTACTTC.

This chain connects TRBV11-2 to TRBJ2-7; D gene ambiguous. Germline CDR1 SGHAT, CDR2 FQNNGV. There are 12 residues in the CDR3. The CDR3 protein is CASPLYTGNLVV. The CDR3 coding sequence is TGTGCCAGCCCCTTATATACTGGGAATTTGGTAGTC.

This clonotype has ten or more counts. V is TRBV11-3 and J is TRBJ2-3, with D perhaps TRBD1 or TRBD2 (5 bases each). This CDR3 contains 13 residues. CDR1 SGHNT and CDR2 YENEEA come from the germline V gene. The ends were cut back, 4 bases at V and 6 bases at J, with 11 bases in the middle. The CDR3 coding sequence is TGTGCCAGCAGCTCCCGGGGACCGGATACGCAGTATTTT. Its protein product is CASSSRGPDTQYF.

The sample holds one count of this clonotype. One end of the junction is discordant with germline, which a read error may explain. The CDR3 protein is CAGSLEIGFNNEQFF. In DNA form, the CDR3 reads TGTGCCGGCAGCTTAGAGATAGGGTTCAACAATGAGCAGTTCTTC. This chain uses TRBV11-2 with TRBJ2-1; D uncertain. The CDR3 contains 15 residues. Germline CDR1 reads SGHAT; CDR2 reads FQNNGV.

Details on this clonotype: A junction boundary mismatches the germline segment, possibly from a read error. The CDR3 region is CSARPGLGEASTDTRYF. As DNA, the CDR3 is TGCAGTGCTAGACCTGGACTAGGGGAGGCTAGCACAGATACGCGGTATTTT. The rearrangement uses TRBV20-1 and TRBJ2-3; 7 bases fit TRBD2. The CDR3 runs to 17 residues. The germline V gene has CDR1 DFQATT and CDR2 SNEGSKA (reference sequence).

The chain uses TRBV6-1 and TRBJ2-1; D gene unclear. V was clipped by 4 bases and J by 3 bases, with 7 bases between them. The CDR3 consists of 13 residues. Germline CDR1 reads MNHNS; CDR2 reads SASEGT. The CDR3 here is CASSGQFYNEQFF. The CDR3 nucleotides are TGTGCCAGCAGTGGGCAGTTCTACAATGAGCAGTTCTTC.

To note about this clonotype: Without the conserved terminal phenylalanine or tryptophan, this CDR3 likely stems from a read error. Written as DNA, the CDR3 is TGCGCCAACAGCCAAGATATCGGAGCGGGGGCCTCCAAAAACATTCAGTACCTC. Translating gives CANSQDIGAGASKNIQYL. The V call is TRBV4-1, the J call TRBJ2-4; 8 bases line up with TRBD2. The CDR3 spans 18 residues. CDR1 and CDR2 (germline): MGHRA, YSYEKL.

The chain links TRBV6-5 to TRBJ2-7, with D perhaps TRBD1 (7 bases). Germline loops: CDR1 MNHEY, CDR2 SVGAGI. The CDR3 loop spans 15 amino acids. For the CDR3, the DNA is TGTGTCAGCAGAAGGGGGCTAGCGCCAGGCTACGAGCAGTACGTC. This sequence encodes CVSRRGLAPGYEQYV.

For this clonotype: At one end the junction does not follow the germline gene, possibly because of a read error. CDR3 residues: CANSDARDSHLHF. In DNA, the CDR3 is TGTGCCAACAGTGACGCCAGGGATTCACACCTCCACTTT. The chain carries TRBV6-5 and TRBJ1-6; perhaps TRBD1 as D (5 bases). Per germline, CDR1 MNHEY and CDR2 SVGAGI. CDR3 length equals 13 residues.

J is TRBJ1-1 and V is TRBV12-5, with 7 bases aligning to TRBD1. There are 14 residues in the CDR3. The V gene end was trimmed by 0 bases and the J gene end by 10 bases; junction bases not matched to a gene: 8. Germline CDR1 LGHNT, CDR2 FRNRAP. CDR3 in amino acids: CASGLVSIRTGAFF. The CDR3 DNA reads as TGTGCTAGTGGTTTGGTATCGATTCGGACAGGAGCTTTCTTT. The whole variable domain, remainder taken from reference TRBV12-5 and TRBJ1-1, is DARVTQTPRHKVTEMGQEVTMRCQPILGHNTVFWYRQTMMQGLELLAYFRNRAPLDDSGMPKDRFSAEMPDATLATLKIQPSEPRDSAVYFCASGLVSIRTGAFFGQGTRLTVV.

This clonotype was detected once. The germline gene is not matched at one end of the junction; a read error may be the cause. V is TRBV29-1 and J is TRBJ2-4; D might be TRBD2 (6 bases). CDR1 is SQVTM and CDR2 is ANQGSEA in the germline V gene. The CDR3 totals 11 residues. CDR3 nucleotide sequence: TGCAGCGTCACTGGGGGGATCATTCATTACTTC. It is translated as CSVTGGIIHYF.